This paragraph reports one T cell receptor (beta chain). The data derive from a study of blood T cells in healthy people across ages. The authors ran a second PCR of about 7 to 12 cycles using a sample-barcoded 5' primer and a J-beta primer mix. TCRdb recomputed calls from the 5' RACE reads with MiXCR, one row per CDR3 protein. The sample includes under 1,000,000 distinct CDR3 sequences, around 36% of them seen just once. Germline loops: CDR1 MNHNS, CDR2 SASEGT. This CDR3 contains 15 residues. V lost 2 bases and J 6 bases, leaving 15 bases between the germline ends. This receptor was identified in a man in his late teens or twenties in good health. The V and J genes are TRBV6-1 and TRBJ2-3, with D unclear. What was sequenced was blood. CDR3 region: CASSELGRILDTQYF. In DNA, the CDR3 is TGTGCCAGCAGTGAACTTGGACGCATTCTGGATACGCAGTATTTT.